The source of this T cell receptor beta chain is a study of CD8+ T cells in alopecia areata. Study at large: The percentage of affected scalp area served as the score of severity for treated patients.

Treatment meaning: oral pan-JAK inhibitor, 5-10 mg twice daily. cDNA reverse transcribed from extracted RNA served as the sequencing template. The protocol was immunoSEQ multiplex PCR, while the TCRdb copy is restricted to in-frame clones and leaves out a portion. The sample holds about 64,000 clones, under 60% seen once. This clone appeared once. The antigen remains unidentified. Overall study results and limits: Tofacitinib did not eliminate many expanded lesional clones from scalp or blood.

With 7 bases removed from V and 4 bases from J, the gap between germline ends came to 23 bases. CDR3 size: 16 residues. Per germline, CDR1 SGHNT and CDR2 YYREEE (reference sequence). This TCR was recovered from a human donor with alopecia areata. The material sequenced was CD8+ T cells sorted from blood, taken at roughly week 36, from a patient treated with tofacitinib. The chain carries TRBV5-4 and TRBJ1-2, with unresolved D. The CDR3 region is CASLYDLPGKTYGYTF. For the CDR3, the DNA is TGTGCCAGCCTCTATGACCTACCAGGAAAGACCTATGGCTACACCTTC.